This record looks at one T cell receptor beta chain sequence and its context. Its antigen is currently unknown. Trimming cost V 4 bases and J 0 bases; bases outside gene matches: 12. The CDR3 length is 17 residues. CDR1 and CDR2 (germline): SGHTS, YDEGEE. This entry is derived from a study of beta chain features in type 1 diabetes. Whole-study findings and limits: Across patients, naive, central memory and Treg TCRB repertoires exhibited apparently greater similarity than was observed across healthy donors. Across all four CD4+ subsets, people with type 1 diabetes showed modestly shorter TCRB CDR3s.

Reverse transcribing all isolated RNA meant expressed TCRB transcripts were sequenced. This table comes from immunoSEQ multiplex PCR, and its TCRdb copy is limited to in-frame clones, with some not included. Altogether some 200,000 clones are present, roughly 17% being singletons, with the ten largest covering 0.07% to 0.095%. The receptor was isolated from a man aged 30 to 45 with type 1 diabetes. The J gene is TRBJ2-7, the V gene TRBV5-8, with 8 bases matching TRBD2. Sample: naive CD4+ T cells from blood. The CDR3 DNA follows: TGTGCCAGCAGCAAGACAATGCTAGCGGGCAGCTCCTACGAGCAGTACTTC. Its protein is CASSKTMLAGSSYEQYF.